This entry is about one T cell receptor (beta chain). Antigen unknown. V dropped 5 bases and J dropped 6 bases, with 11 bases sitting between them. In germline, CDR1 is MRHNA, CDR2 SNTAGT. This CDR3 region has 13 residues. This record belongs to a study of cytotoxic CD8 clonotypes in ibrutinib-treated CLL. Study details: An average of around 260,000 productive templates and some 99,000 productive rearrangements was obtained per sample.

Findings and caveats of the study: Before falling back toward baseline at progression, clonality had risen at the time of ibrutinib response.

A 1 in 200,000 to 1 in 1 million T cell depth was the sequencing target. Generated by immunoSEQ multiplex PCR, the TCRdb table keeps only in-frame clones and is missing some. The sample consists of some 200,000 clones, just over 70% of them appearing once. This sequence was found in a human donor with chronic lymphocytic leukemia. V usage is TRBV6-4 and J usage is TRBJ1-5; D is unresolved. The sample consisted of PBMCs, taken after 12 months of ibrutinib treatment. The chain's CDR3 is CASSQTSPQPQHF. CDR3 nucleotides: TGTGCCAGCAGTCAGACCTCCCCTCAGCCCCAGCATTTT.